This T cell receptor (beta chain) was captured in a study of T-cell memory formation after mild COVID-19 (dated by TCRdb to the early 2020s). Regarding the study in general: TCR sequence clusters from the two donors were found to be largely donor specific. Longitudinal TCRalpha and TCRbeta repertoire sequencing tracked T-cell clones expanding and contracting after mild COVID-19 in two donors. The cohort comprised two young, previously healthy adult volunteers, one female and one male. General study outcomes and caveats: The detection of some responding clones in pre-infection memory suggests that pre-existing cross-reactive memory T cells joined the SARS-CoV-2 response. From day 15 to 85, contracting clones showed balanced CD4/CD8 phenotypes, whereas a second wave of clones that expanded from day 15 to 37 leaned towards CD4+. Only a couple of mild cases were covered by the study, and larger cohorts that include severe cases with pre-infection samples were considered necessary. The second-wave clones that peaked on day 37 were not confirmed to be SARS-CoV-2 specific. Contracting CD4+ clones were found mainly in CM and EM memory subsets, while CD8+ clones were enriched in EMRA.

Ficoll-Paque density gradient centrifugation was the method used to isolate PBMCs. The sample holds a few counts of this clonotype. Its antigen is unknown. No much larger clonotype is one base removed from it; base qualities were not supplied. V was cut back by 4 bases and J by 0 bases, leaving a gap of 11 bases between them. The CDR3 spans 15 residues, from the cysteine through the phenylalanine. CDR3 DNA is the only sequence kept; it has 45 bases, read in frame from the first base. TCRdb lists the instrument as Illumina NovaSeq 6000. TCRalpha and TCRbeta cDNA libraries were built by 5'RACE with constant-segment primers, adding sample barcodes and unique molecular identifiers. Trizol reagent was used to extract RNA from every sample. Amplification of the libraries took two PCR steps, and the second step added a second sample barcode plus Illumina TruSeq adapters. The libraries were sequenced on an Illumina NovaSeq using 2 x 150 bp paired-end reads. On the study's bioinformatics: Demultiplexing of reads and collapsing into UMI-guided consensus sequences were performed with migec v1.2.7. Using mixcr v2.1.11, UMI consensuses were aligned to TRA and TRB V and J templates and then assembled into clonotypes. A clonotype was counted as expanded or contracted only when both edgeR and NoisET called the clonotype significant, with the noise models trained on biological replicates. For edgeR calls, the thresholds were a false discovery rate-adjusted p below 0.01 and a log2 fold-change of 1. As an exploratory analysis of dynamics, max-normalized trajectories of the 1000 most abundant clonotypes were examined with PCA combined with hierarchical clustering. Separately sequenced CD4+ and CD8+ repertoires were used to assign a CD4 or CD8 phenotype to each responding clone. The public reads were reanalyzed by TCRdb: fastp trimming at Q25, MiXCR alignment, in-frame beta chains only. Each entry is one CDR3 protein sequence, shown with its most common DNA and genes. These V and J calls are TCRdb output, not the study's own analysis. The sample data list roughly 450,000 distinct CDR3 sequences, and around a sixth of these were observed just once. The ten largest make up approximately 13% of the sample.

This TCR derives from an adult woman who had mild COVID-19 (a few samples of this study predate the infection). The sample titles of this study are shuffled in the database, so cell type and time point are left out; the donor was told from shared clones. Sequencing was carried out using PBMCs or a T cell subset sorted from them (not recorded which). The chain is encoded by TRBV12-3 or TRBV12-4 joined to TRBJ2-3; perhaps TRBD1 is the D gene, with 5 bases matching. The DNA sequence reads TGTGCCAGCAGTTGGGGCAGGGTTAGCACAGATACGCAGTATTTT. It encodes CASSWGRVSTDTQYF.